This T cell receptor beta chain was sequenced for a study of blood T cell repertoires in COVID-19. Study summary: The analysed material was cDNA or gDNA that came from T cells, B-cell-depleted T cells, or PBMCs.

There are 15 residues in the CDR3. Trimming at V came to 3 bases and at J to 4 bases, leaving 6 bases not matched to a gene. The germline V gene has CDR1 MNHEY and CDR2 SMNVEV (reference sequence). In the authors' methods: Reference gene primers were amplified, and this amplification served to estimate nucleated cell counts. The protocol was immunoSEQ multiplex PCR, while the TCRdb copy is restricted to in-frame clones and leaves out a portion. The V and J calls and clone size are taken from that table; D and trimming were inferred from the DNA. This sample has about 310,000 clones, with approximately 89% found just once.

The chain employs TRBV27 and TRBJ2-3, with 8 bases identical to TRBD2. The TCR originated in a woman in her forties or fifties who had recovered from COVID-19. The sequenced material came from peripheral blood. The CDR3 region is CASSFAGGISDTQYF. As DNA, the CDR3 is TGTGCCAGCAGTTTCGCGGGAGGCATTTCAGATACGCAGTATTTT.